This T cell receptor (beta chain) originates from a study of T cells after posttransplantation cyclophosphamide. General study points: TRB overlap between skin or GI tissue T cells and blood was limited. Donor-recipient repertoire similarity was low at 1-2 months, rising over year one.

Unmatched junction bases numbered 8, after V lost 5 bases and J lost 5 bases. This CDR3 is built from 15 residues. From germline, CDR1 is MNHEY and CDR2 SMNVEV (reference sequence). Measured with immunoSEQ multiplex PCR; TCRdb has only the in-frame clones, and not every one. Found here are 11,000 or so clones, roughly 96% of them singletons; the top ten hold around 0.3%. With respect to this clone: Its antigen is undetermined.

The chain carries TRBV27 and TRBJ2-7; TRBD1 agrees at 11 bases. Sequencing used naive CD8+ T cells sorted from PBMCs. The receptor comes from a man aged 25-45 years in good health and a related stem cell transplant donor. The CDR3 reads CASSLWDRGVHEQYF. CDR3 in DNA: TGTGCCAGCAGTCTATGGGACAGGGGGGTTCACGAGCAGTACTTC.